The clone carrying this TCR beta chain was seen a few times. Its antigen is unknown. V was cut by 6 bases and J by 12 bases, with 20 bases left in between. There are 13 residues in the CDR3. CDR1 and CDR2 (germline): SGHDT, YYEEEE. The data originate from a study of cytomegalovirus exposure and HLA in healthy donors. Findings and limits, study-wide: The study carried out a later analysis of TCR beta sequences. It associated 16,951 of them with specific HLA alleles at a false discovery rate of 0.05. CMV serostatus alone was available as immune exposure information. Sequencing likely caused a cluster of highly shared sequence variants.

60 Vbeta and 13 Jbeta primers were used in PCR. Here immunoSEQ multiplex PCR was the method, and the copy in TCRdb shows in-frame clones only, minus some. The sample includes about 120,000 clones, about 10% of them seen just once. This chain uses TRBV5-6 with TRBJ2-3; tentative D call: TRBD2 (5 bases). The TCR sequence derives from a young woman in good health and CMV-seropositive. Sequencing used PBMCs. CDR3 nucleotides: TGTGCCAGCAAGCGGAATAGCTGGCCCTTCCAGTATTTT. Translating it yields CASKRNSWPFQYF.